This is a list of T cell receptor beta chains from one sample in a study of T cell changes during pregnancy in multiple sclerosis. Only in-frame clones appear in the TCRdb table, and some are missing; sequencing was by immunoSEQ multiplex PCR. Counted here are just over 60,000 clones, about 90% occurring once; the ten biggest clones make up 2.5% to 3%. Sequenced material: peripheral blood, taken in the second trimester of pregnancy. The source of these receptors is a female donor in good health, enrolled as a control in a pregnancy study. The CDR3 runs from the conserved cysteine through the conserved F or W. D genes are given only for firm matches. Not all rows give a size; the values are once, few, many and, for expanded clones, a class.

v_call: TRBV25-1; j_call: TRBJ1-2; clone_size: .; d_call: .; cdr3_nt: TGTGCCAGCAGGCCCGGTAACTATGGCTACACCTTC; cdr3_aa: CASRPGNYGYTF
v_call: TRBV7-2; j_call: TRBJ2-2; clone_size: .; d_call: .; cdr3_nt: TGTGCCAGCAGCTTCGTAGGGTGGGGGGTAAACACCGGGGAGCTGTTTTTT; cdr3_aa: CASSFVGWGVNTGELFF
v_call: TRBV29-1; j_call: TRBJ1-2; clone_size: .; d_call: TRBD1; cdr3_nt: TGCAGCGTTGACCAGGGGGATGGCTACACCTTC; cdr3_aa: CSVDQGDGYTF
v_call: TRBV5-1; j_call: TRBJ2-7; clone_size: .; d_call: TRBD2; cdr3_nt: TGCGCCAGCAGCCTGATAGGCGGGGGATTCATAACCACCTACGAGCAGTACTTC; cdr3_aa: CASSLIGGGFITTYEQYF
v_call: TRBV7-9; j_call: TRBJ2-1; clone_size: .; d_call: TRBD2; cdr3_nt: TGTGCCAGCAGGAGCGGGGGGGGGTCGAATGAGCAGTTCTTC; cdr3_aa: CASRSGGGSNEQFF
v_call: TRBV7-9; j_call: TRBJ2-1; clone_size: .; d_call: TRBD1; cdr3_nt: TGTGCCAGCAGCATTACACCGGACAGGGTCACCTACAATGAGCAGTTCTTC; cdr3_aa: CASSITPDRVTYNEQFF
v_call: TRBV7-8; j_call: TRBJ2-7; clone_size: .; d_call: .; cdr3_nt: TGTGCCAGCAGCTTAGCCCAACCAGCAGACTACGTCTACGAGCAGTACTTC; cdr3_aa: CASSLAQPADYVYEQYF
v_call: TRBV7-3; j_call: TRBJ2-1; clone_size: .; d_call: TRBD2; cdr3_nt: TGTGCCAGCAGCTTTGGCGGGGGGTCCAATGAGCAGTTCTTC; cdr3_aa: CASSFGGGSNEQFF
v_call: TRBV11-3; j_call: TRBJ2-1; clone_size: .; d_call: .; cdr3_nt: TGTGCCAGCAGCCCATACAGGGCGGGAGCCCAGTACAATGAGCAGTTCTTC; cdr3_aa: CASSPYRAGAQYNEQFF
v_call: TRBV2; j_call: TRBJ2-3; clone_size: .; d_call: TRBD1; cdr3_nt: TGTGCCAGCAGTGCAGGCCTCCCAGGGGGAGATACGCAGTATTTT; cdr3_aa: CASSAGLPGGDTQYF
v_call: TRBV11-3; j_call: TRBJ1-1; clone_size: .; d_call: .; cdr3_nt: TGTGCCAGCAGCCCAGAGGTAGCAGTTAGACATGAGGGGAACACTGAAGCTTTCTTT; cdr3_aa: CASSPEVAVRHEGNTEAFF
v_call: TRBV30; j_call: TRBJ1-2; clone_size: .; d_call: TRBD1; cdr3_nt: TGTGCCTGGAGTGTACAGGGGGCGGGTTATGGCTACACCTTC; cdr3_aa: CAWSVQGAGYGYTF
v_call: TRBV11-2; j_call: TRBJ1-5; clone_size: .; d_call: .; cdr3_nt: TGTGCCAGCAGCCCGGGGACTCAAAGCAATCAGCCCCAGCATTTT; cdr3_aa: CASSPGTQSNQPQHF
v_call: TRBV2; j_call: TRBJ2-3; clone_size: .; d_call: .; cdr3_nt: TGTGCCAGCAGTGAAAATAGGGGAACAGATACGCAGTATTTT; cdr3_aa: CASSENRGTDTQYF
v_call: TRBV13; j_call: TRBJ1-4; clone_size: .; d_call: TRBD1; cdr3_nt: TGTGCCAGCAGCTTAGGGCAGGGGGTAAGGAATGAAAAACTGTTTTTT; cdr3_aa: CASSLGQGVRNEKLFF
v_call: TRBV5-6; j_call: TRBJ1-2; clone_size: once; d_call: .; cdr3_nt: TGTGCCAGCGAGGCCAGTGGGTATGGCTACACCTTC; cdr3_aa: CASEASGYGYTF
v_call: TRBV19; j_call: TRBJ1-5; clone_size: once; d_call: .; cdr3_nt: TGTGCCAGTAGTATAGTCGCGGAACAGCCCCAGCATTTT; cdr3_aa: CASSIVAEQPQHF
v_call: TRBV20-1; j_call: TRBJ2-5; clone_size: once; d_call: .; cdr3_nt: TGCAGTGCCAGGCTAGAGACCCAGTACTTC; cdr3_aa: CSARLETQYF
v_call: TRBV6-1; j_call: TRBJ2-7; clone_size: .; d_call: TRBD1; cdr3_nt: TGTGCCAGCATGTGGGACAGGGGCTACGAGCAGTACTTC; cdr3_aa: CASMWDRGYEQYF
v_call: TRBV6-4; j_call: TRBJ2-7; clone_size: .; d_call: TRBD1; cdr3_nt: TGTGCCAGCAGTGACTGGTGGACAGGGGCTTTCGAGCAGTACTTC; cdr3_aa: CASSDWWTGAFEQYF
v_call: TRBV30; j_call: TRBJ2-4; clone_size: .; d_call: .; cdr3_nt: TGTGCCTGGAGGAAAGCCGACATTCAGTACTTC; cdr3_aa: CAWRKADIQYF
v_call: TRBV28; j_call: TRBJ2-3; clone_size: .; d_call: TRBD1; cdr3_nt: TGTGCCAGCAGCCGCAGGACAGGATACACAGATACGCAGTATTTT; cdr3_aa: CASSRRTGYTDTQYF
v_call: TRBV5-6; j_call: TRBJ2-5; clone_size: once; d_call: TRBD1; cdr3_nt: TGTGCCAGCAGCCCAGGGGGCGAGGAGACCCAGTACTTC; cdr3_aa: CASSPGGEETQYF
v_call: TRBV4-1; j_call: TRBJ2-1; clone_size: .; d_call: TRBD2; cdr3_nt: TGCGCCAGCAGCCAACCCGGCGGGGGGAATGAGCAGTTCTTC; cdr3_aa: CASSQPGGGNEQFF
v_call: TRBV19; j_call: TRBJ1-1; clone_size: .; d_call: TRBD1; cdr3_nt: TGTGCCAGTTTCCCCAGAACAGGGGGCGAGGGGAACACTGAAGCTTTCTTT; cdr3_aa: CASFPRTGGEGNTEAFF
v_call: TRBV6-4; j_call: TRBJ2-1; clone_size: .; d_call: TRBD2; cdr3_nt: TGTGCCAGCAGCCCGGGGACTAGGGGAGATGAGCAGTTCTTC; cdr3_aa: CASSPGTRGDEQFF
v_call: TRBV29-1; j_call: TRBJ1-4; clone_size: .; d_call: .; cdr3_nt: TGCAGCGGCGGCCTTAATGAAAAACTGTTTTTT; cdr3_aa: CSGGLNEKLFF
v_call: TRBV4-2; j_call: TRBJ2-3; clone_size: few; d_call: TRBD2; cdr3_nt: TGTGCCAGCAGCCAAGCGCAGACTAGCGGGGGCCCCGGGGGGGATACGCAGTATTTT; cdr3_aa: CASSQAQTSGGPGGDTQYF
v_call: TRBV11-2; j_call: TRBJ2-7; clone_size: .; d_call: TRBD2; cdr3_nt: TGTGCCAGCAGCTCGAGACTAGCGGGGAGAGAGCAGTACTTC; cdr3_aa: CASSSRLAGREQYF
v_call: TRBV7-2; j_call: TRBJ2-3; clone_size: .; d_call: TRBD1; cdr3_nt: TGTGCCAGCAGCTTGGGGACAGGTGGCGTATATACGCAGTATTTT; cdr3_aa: CASSLGTGGVYTQYF
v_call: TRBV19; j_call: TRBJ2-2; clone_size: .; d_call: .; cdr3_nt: TGTGCCAGTAGTATGTTGAGGGAGTGGACCGGGGAGCTGTTTTTT; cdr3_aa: CASSMLREWTGELFF
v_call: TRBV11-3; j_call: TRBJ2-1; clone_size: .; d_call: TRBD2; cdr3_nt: TGTGCCAGCAGCTTCGGACTAGCGGGGGCCTACGACAATGAGCAGTTCTTC; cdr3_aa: CASSFGLAGAYDNEQFF
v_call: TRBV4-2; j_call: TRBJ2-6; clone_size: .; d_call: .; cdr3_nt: TGTGCCAGCAGCCTCCACCAAGCGCACTCGAGAGGGGCCAACGTCCTGACTTTC; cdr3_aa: CASSLHQAHSRGANVLTF
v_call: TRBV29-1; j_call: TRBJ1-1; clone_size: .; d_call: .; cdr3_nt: TGCAGCGCCCGGTTAAGGGGTGAAGCTTTCTTT; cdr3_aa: CSARLRGEAFF
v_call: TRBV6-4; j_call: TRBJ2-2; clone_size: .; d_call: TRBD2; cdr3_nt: TGTGCCAGCAGAGTCGGGACTAGCGGGGGCCGGGGGGCCGGGGAGCTGTTTTTT; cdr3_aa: CASRVGTSGGRGAGELFF
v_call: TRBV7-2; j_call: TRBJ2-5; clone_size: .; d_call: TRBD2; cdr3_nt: TGTGCCAGCAGCTTAACTAGCGGCCGATTACAAGAGACCCAGTACTTC; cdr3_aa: CASSLTSGRLQETQYF
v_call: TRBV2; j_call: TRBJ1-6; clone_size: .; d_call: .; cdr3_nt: TGTGCCAGCAGTCGGGACATTAATTCACCCCTCCACTTT; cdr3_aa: CASSRDINSPLHF
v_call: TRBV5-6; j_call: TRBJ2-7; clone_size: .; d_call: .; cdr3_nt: TGTGCCAGCAGCTTTGGTCTCAGCTCCTACGAGCAGTACTTC; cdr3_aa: CASSFGLSSYEQYF
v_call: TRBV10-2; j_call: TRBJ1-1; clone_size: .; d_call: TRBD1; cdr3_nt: TGCGGCACCTCGTGGACAGGGCAGGAGGGGGCTTTCTTT; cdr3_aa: CGTSWTGQEGAFF
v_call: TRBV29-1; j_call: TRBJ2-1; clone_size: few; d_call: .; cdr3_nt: TGCAGCGTTGAAGGAACAGGGTTGAATGAGCAGTTCTTC; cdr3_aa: CSVEGTGLNEQFF
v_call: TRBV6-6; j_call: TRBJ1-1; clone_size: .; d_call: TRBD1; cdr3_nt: TGTGCCAGCTCACTAGACAGGGACACTGAAGCTTTCTTT; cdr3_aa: CASSLDRDTEAFF
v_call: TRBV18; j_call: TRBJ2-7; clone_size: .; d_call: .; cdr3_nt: TGTGCCAGCTCACCATCCGTGTCGACACTTGGGTCCGACGAGCAGTACTTC; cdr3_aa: CASSPSVSTLGSDEQYF
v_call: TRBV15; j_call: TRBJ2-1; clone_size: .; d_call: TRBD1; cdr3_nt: TGTGCCACCAGCCCCCGACAGGGTTCGCGCAATGAGCAGTTCTTC; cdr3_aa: CATSPRQGSRNEQFF
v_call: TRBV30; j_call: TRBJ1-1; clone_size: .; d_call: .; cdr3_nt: TGTGCCTGGAGTCCGGGGCCACCGCGGGGTGGAGGTGCTGAAGCTTTCTTT; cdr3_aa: CAWSPGPPRGGGAEAFF
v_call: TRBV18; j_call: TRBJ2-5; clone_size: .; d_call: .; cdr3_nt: TGTGCCAGCTCACCACTTCTAGGTGGAGAGACCCAGTACTTC; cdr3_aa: CASSPLLGGETQYF
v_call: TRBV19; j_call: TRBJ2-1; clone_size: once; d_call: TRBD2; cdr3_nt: TGTGCCAGTAGCGAATCTAGCGGGAGTTTCTATGAGCAGTTCTTC; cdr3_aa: CASSESSGSFYEQFF
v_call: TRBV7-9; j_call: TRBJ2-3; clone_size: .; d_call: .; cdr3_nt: TGTGCCAGCAGCTTAAGGTCGCGGGACCCCACAGATACGCAGTATTTT; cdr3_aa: CASSLRSRDPTDTQYF
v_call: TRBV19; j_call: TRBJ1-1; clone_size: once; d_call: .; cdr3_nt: TGTGCCAGTAGGTTCATGAACACTGAAGCTTTCTTT; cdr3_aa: CASRFMNTEAFF
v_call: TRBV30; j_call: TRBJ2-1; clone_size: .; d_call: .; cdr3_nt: TGTGCCTGGAGTGCCCGGGTCCGCTCCTACAATGAGCAGTTCTTC; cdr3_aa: CAWSARVRSYNEQFF
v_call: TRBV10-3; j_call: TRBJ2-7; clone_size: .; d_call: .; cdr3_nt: TGTGCCAGCAGTTACGATACTAGCTCCTCCTACGAGCAGTACTTC; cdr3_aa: CASSYDTSSSYEQYF
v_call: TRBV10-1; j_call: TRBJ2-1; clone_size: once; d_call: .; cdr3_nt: TGCGCCAGCAGTGAGTCAAAGGCCGGGGGGCACAATGAGCAGTTCTTC; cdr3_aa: CASSESKAGGHNEQFF